A selection of T cell receptor beta chains follows, all from one sample in a study of blood T cell repertoires in COVID-19. Only in-frame clones appear in the TCRdb table, and some are missing; sequencing was by immunoSEQ multiplex PCR. The sample has a few hundred thousand clones; 70% to 85% are singletons. The sample comprised peripheral blood. The receptor set was obtained from a human donor with acute or convalescent COVID-19. The donor label of this sample is uncertain. The CDR3 runs from the conserved cysteine through the conserved F or W. Each record gives: V gene, clone size, D gene, J gene, CDR3 DNA, CDR3 protein. A D gene is named only where the DNA matches it firmly. Where a row states a size, it is once, few, many or the class of an expanded clone; other rows omit it.

TRBV5-1	NA	TRBD2	TRBJ2-1	TGCGCCAGCCGAGCTTATCGGACTAGCTCCTACAATGAGCAGTTCTTC	CASRAYRTSSYNEQFF
TRBV6-5	once	NA	TRBJ1-2	TGTGCCAGCAGTTCCCCCATCGGAGGGGCCTCCTATGGCTACACCTTC	CASSSPIGGASYGYTF
TRBV18	NA	NA	TRBJ1-1	TGTGCCAGCTCACCAATTGGGAGTAACACTGAAGCTTTCTTT	CASSPIGSNTEAFF
TRBV5-4	once	NA	TRBJ1-1	TGTGCCAGCAGCGAGGCAAGAGCTTTCTTT	CASSEARAFF
TRBV6-4	NA	NA	TRBJ2-1	TGTGCCAGCTCCCCGGGGAGCTCACCCTACAATGAGCAGTTCTTC	CASSPGSSPYNEQFF
TRBV28	few	NA	TRBJ1-2	TGTGCCAGCAGTTTGGACAGCTATGGCTACACCTTC	CASSLDSYGYTF
TRBV4-2	NA	TRBD2	TRBJ2-2	TGTGCCAGCAGCCCCGAACTAGCGGGGGGCGTTGGGCTCGGCACCGGGGAGCTGTTTTTT	CASSPELAGGVGLGTGELFF
TRBV24-1	NA	NA	TRBJ2-1	TGTGCCACCAGTGAGGCAGGGCACAATGAGCAGTTCTTC	CATSEAGHNEQFF
TRBV5-6	NA	TRBD2	TRBJ2-7	TGTGCCAGCAGCTTATTAGCGGGAGTCTACGAGCAGTACTTC	CASSLLAGVYEQYF
TRBV7-9	few	TRBD1	TRBJ1-5	TGTGCCAGCAGCCTGGGAGACAGGGGAAATCAGCCCCAGCATTTT	CASSLGDRGNQPQHF
TRBV6-2/TRBV6-3	NA	NA	TRBJ1-1	TGTGCCAGCAGTTACCCCCGTCTCCGCACAGCCAAAAACACTGAAGCTTTCTTT	CASSYPRLRTAKNTEAFF
TRBV29-1	NA	TRBD1	TRBJ1-1	TGCAGCGTGGACCGACAGGGCCCCCCAGCTGTGAACACTGAAGCTTTCTTT	CSVDRQGPPAVNTEAFF